One and the same sample provided the 28 T cell receptor beta chains below, sequenced in a study of cytomegalovirus exposure and HLA in healthy donors. 60 Vbeta and 13 Jbeta primers were used in PCR. Method: immunoSEQ multiplex PCR; TCRdb's copy keeps in-frame clones and lacks some. The table records about 230,000 clones, roughly 89% of them present only once. The specimen was PBMCs. The receptor set was obtained from a woman between 18 and 30 years old in good health and CMV-seronegative.

The gene calls are TRBV5-4 and TRBJ2-1; perhaps TRBD1 as D (5 bases). Germline V gene lookup returns CDR1 SGHNT and CDR2 YYREEE (reference sequence). CDR3 size: 12 residues. Trimming removed 2 bases at V and 9 bases at J, with 9 bases between. The CDR3 DNA reads TGTGCCAGCAGCTTACCAGGGTTTGAGCAGTTCTTC. Translating gives CASSLPGFEQFF.

The rearrangement uses TRBV4-1 and TRBJ2-5; 7 bases are a match to TRBD1. Germline CDR1 and CDR2: MGHRA and YSYEKL. The J segment lost 4 bases and the V segment lost 4 bases, leaving 9 bases of the junction unmatched. CDR3 length: 15 amino acids. The CDR3 loop is CASSPKGAPPETQYF. In DNA, the CDR3 is TGCGCCAGCAGCCCTAAGGGGGCGCCCCCAGAGACCCAGTACTTC.

The chain has TRBV9 and TRBJ2-1; 10 bases map to TRBD2. Losses at the gene ends were 5 bases for V and 2 bases for J; bases not matched to a gene: 16. The CDR3 has 19 amino acids. The germline V gene has CDR1 SGDLS and CDR2 YYNGEE. The CDR3 nucleotides are TGTGCCAGCAGTCCTAGCGGGAGCATCCCAGCAGAAACCTACAATGAGCAGTTCTTC. Protein sequence: CASSPSGSIPAETYNEQFF.

This chain joins TRBV27 and TRBJ2-2; D is perhaps TRBD1 (6 bases). Germline values: CDR1 MNHEY, CDR2 SMNVEV (reference sequence). V lost 6 bases and J 0 bases, leaving 14 bases between the germline ends. This CDR3 region has 16 residues. The CDR3 reads CASRFVRGPNTGELFF. DNA of the CDR3: TGTGCCAGCAGATTTGTCAGGGGCCCGAACACCGGGGAGCTGTTTTTT.

The chain carries TRBV5-4 and TRBJ2-5, with 8 bases matching TRBD2. Gene TRBJ2-7 matches the end of the DNA better, so the J call may be wrong. Germline values: CDR1 SGHNT, CDR2 YYREEE (reference sequence). This CDR3 has 15 residues. CDR3 nucleotides: TGTGCCAGCAGCTTGCTCAGCGGGAGCTCCTACGAGCAGTACTTC. It encodes CASSLLSGSSYEQYF.

The V gene is TRBV6-5, the J gene TRBJ2-7; no clear D. Germline lookup yields CDR1 MNHEY and CDR2 SVGAGI. The CDR3 sequence is 13 residues long. V lost 6 bases, J lost 2 bases, and 11 bases lay in between. The CDR3 bases are TGTGCCAGCAGATTACAGTCTACCTACGAGCAGTACTTC. Its protein is CASRLQSTYEQYF.

V and J are TRBV11-3 and TRBJ2-1; 12 nucleotides match TRBD2. The CDR3 is 17 amino acids. Germline CDR1 reads SGHNT; CDR2 reads YENEEA. With V trimmed by 5 bases and J by 9 bases, 14 bases remained unmatched. The CDR3 DNA follows: TGTGCCAGCAGCCCGGGTAGGGGGCTAGCGGGAGGGGGTGAGCAGTTCTTC. Amino acid sequence: CASSPGRGLAGGGEQFF.

This clone has a handful of counts. The rearrangement joins TRBV6-5 to TRBJ2-1, with D tentatively TRBD2 (5 bases). Trimming took off 4 bases at V and 9 bases at J, with 19 bases between the two ends. The CDR3 spans 15 residues. CDR1 is MNHEY, CDR2 SVGAGI, per germline. CDR3 loop: CASSSGLTSGSEQFF. As DNA, the CDR3 is TGTGCCAGCAGTTCCGGACTCACGTCCGGTAGTGAGCAGTTCTTC.

The V call is TRBV4-1, the J call TRBJ2-7; 8 nucleotides align to TRBD1. Germline-derived CDR1 and CDR2 are MGHRA and YSYEKL. V shed 1 base, J shed 3 bases, and the junction held 5 bases outside the gene matches. CDR3 length: 15 amino acids. CDR3 region: CASSQGTGWDYEQYF. In DNA form, the CDR3 reads TGCGCCAGCAGCCAAGGGACAGGGTGGGACTACGAGCAGTACTTC.

A word on this clone: This same CDR3 is encoded by further DNA sequences in the sample. The chain links TRBV6-6 to TRBJ1-1; D possibly corresponds to TRBD1 (5 bases). CDR1 and CDR2 (germline): MNHNY, SVGAGI (reference sequence). The V end lost 0 bases, the J end lost 2 bases, and 7 bases lay between the germline ends. This CDR3 contains 14 residues. CDR3 sequence reads: CASSYSQGNTEAFF. The CDR3 DNA reads as TGTGCCAGCAGTTACTCCCAGGGAAACACTGAAGCTTTCTTT.

This sequence joins TRBV5-1 and TRBJ2-1, with 7 bases lining up with TRBD2. The V and J ends lost 5 bases and 1 base, in that order; junction bases with no gene match: 6. This CDR3 is 15 amino acids long. Looked up from germline, CDR1 is SGHRS and CDR2 is YFSETQ. For the CDR3, the DNA is TGCGCCAGCAGTAGAAGCGGGGAATCCTACAATGAGCAGTTCTTC. Translation gives CASSRSGESYNEQFF.

V and J are TRBV5-1 and TRBJ2-1, with 10 positions matching TRBD2. The ends lost 1 base at V and 4 bases at J; junction bases unmatched: 5. Looked up from germline, CDR1 is SGHRS and CDR2 is YFSETQ. The CDR3 loop spans 16 amino acids. CDR3 sequence reads: CASSLIASGGYNEQFF. In DNA form, the CDR3 reads TGCGCCAGCAGCTTGATAGCTAGCGGGGGATACAATGAGCAGTTCTTC.

V usage is TRBV4-2 and J usage is TRBJ1-5; D may be TRBD1 (6 bases). The length of the CDR3 is 13 residues. Germline CDR1 is LGHNA and CDR2 is YNFKEQ. V gave up 3 bases and J gave up 6 bases, with 9 bases separating them. DNA for the CDR3: TGTGCCAGCAGCCAGGCGGGGGCTCAGCCCCAGCATTTT. It encodes CASSQAGAQPQHF.

The sample holds one count of this clone. The chain couples TRBV19 to TRBJ1-2; D remains unclear. V lost 1 base and J 7 bases, leaving 19 bases between the germline ends. CDR3 length equals 16 residues. The V gene's germline CDR1 is LNHDA and CDR2 SQIVND (reference sequence). The CDR3 region is CASSIAPVSTGIGYTF. The CDR3 DNA follows: TGTGCCAGTAGTATAGCCCCAGTGAGTACGGGGATTGGCTACACCTTC. The full variable domain, completed using reference TRBV19 and TRBJ1-2, is DGGITQSPKYLFRKEGQNVTLSCEQNLNHDAMYWYRQDPGQGLRLIYYSQIVNDFQKGDIAEGYSVSREKKESFPLTVTSAQKNPTAFYLCASSIAPVSTGIGYTFGSGTRLTVV.

This clone occurred once. The chain combines TRBV10-3 with TRBJ1-2; TRBD1 is a possible D gene (6 bases). The CDR3 sequence is 16 residues long. Germline V gene data show CDR1 as ENHRY and CDR2 as SYGVKD. V gave up 2 bases and J gave up 1 base, with 14 bases separating them. CDR3 coding DNA: TGTGCCATCAGTGAGCCCCGGACAGAGTTTAACTATGGCTACACCTTC. It yields the protein CAISEPRTEFNYGYTF.

The chain couples TRBV27 to TRBJ1-1; TRBD1 is a possible D gene (6 bases). V lost 0 bases to trimming and J lost 4 bases, with 9 bases between them. The CDR3 is 14 amino acids. Germline lookup yields CDR1 MNHEY and CDR2 SMNVEV (reference sequence). The chain's CDR3 is CASSLSGTTTEAFF. CDR3 DNA: TGTGCCAGCAGTTTATCCGGGACAACCACTGAAGCTTTCTTT.

To note about this clone: Other nucleotide sequences in the sample specify the same CDR3. The chain recombines TRBV15 with TRBJ1-1; no firm D call. This CDR3 is 13 amino acids long. Germline-derived CDR1 and CDR2 are LNHNV and YYDKDF (reference sequence). V dropped 4 bases and J dropped 5 bases, with 11 bases sitting between them. The CDR3 DNA reads TGTGCCACCAGCACAGCGGGGAGTACTGAAGCTTTCTTT. It specifies CATSTAGSTEAFF.

This chain uses TRBV7-2 with TRBJ1-3; 9 bases fit TRBD1. In germline, CDR1 is SGHTA, CDR2 FQGNSA. Trimming removed 2 bases from V and 4 bases from J; junction bases left unmatched: 9. The CDR3 contains 17 residues. The CDR3 nucleotides read TGTGCCAGCAGCTTATACGGGGACAGGGTCCCCGGAAACACCATATATTTT. It yields the protein CASSLYGDRVPGNTIYF.

This clone was counted once. The rearrangement links TRBV27 to TRBJ1-5, with 8 bases lining up with TRBD1. CDR1 and CDR2 (germline): MNHEY, SMNVEV (reference sequence). This CDR3 contains 19 residues. J gave up 0 bases and V 8 bases, and 18 bases lay outside the gene matches. CDR3 region: CASRPAPRGTGISNQPQHF. The CDR3, as DNA: TGTGCCAGCCGTCCGGCCCCACGTGGGACAGGAATTAGCAATCAGCCCCAGCATTTT.

This clone appeared once. The CDR3 DNA sequence: TGTGCCAGCAGCGTAGTCGGGGGGGCCGCCTACAATGAGCAGTTCTTC. This sequence encodes CASSVVGGAAYNEQFF. This chain uses TRBV9 with TRBJ2-1; 8 bases are a match to TRBD2. V was pared by 0 bases and J by 2 bases, with 4 bases of the junction left unmatched. Germline V gives CDR1 SGDLS, CDR2 YYNGEE. The CDR3 runs 16 residues.

The chain has TRBV4-3 and TRBJ1-3; TRBD1 matches at 9 bases. With 3 bases clipped from V and 4 bases from J, the junction kept 7 bases outside the gene matches. CDR1 LGHNA and CDR2 YSLEER come from the germline V gene. This CDR3 is 16 amino acids long. Here the CDR3 DNA reads TGCGCCAGCAGCCAGACGGGACAGGGATCCGGAAACACCATATATTTT. Its translation is CASSQTGQGSGNTIYF.

CDR3 loop: CASSDPGQGNTEAFF. In DNA, the CDR3 is TGCGCCAGCAGTGACCCGGGACAGGGGAACACTGAAGCTTTCTTT. The chain is built from TRBV10-1 and TRBJ1-1; 9 bases align to TRBD1. The length of the CDR3 is 15 residues. In germline, CDR1 is WNHNN, CDR2 SYGVQD (reference sequence). J gave up 1 base and V 3 bases, and 3 bases lay outside the gene matches.

This clone is a singleton in its sample. V usage is TRBV5-4 and J usage is TRBJ2-1, with 7 bases lining up with TRBD1. Trimming took 3 bases from V and 2 from J; bases not matched to a gene: 5. This CDR3 has 15 residues. Germline V gene sequence: CDR1 SGHNT, CDR2 YYREEE (reference sequence). CDR3 residues: CASSYGTVTYNEQFF. CDR3 DNA: TGTGCCAGCAGCTATGGGACAGTTACCTACAATGAGCAGTTCTTC.

The chain recombines TRBV27 with TRBJ1-6; the D is unclear. CDR1 is MNHEY, CDR2 SMNVEV, per germline (reference sequence). Trimming took off 1 base at V and 5 bases at J, with 6 bases between the two ends. The CDR3 is 14 amino acids. The DNA of the CDR3 is TGTGCCAGCAGTTTATTACAACATAATTCACCCCTCCACTTT. It translates to CASSLLQHNSPLHF.

This clone appeared once. V usage is TRBV7-8 and J usage is TRBJ2-3; the match to TRBD2 covers 11 bases. The CDR3 extends over 14 amino acids. CDR1 and CDR2 (germline): SGHVS, FQNEAQ. Unmatched junction bases numbered 4, after V lost 8 bases and J lost 3 bases. Here the CDR3 DNA reads TGTGCCAGCGAGGCTAGCGGGGGGACAGATACGCAGTATTTT. It yields the protein CASEASGGTDTQYF.

The J gene is TRBJ1-5, the V gene TRBV30; 8 bases align to TRBD1. CDR1 is GTSNPN, CDR2 SVGIG, per germline (reference sequence). This CDR3 has 14 amino acids. Trimming took 8 bases from V and 1 from J; bases not matched to a gene: 7. In DNA, the CDR3 is TGTGCCGCAAAACGACAGGGGAGCAATCAGCCCCAGCATTTT. It codes for CAAKRQGSNQPQHF.

This chain links TRBV10-3 with TRBJ2-1, with a weak D call TRBD1 (6 bases). V shed 10 bases and J shed 6 bases, with 13 bases lying between them. The CDR3 covers 12 residues. Germline values: CDR1 ENHRY, CDR2 SYGVKD. DNA of the CDR3: TGTGCCACGGAGGAAGGGGGCAATGAGCAGTTCTTC. Translating it yields CATEEGGNEQFF.

The chain links TRBV7-9 to TRBJ2-3; D is unresolved. This CDR3 has 14 amino acids. V was pared by 4 bases and J by 4 bases, with 12 bases between. Germline CDR1 reads SEHNR; CDR2 reads FQNEAQ (reference sequence). CDR3 nucleotide sequence: TGTGCCAGCAGCTACAACCTAGTTCCAGATACGCAGTATTTT. Its translation: CASSYNLVPDTQYF.